This T cell receptor (beta chain) is drawn from a study of T cell clonotyping in hematopoietic cell transplantation. Study-level results: Graft donor and pretransplant recipient Inverse Simpson Index values predicted broader posttransplant TCR diversity. Few recipient clonotypes overlapped donors; over 95% were de novo at given depth. After transplant, recipient diversity fell while pathologically expanded clonotypes grew through day 180.

Looked up from germline, CDR1 is GTSNPN and CDR2 is SVGIG (reference sequence). The V gene lost 4 bases and the J gene lost 3 bases, with 10 bases spanning the gap. CDR3 length: 12 amino acids. In the case of this clone: Its antigen remains unknown.

Recipients were bled about 28 days pretransplant and at posttransplant days 30, 100, 180. Profiling relied on immunoSEQ multiplex PCR, and the TCRdb table lists in-frame clones only, not all of them. The sample contains roughly 4,600 clones, around a fifth of which appear only once. The sequence was obtained from a young adult male patient who had an allogeneic stem cell transplant, so the T cells may come from the graft donor. Some clones in this sample may be carry-over from other donors' samples. This specimen was PBMCs, taken 180 days after allogeneic stem cell transplant. The chain links TRBV30 to TRBJ2-7, with D tentatively TRBD1 (5 bases). The DNA of the CDR3 is TGTGCCTGGACAGGGTCGAGCTACGAGCAGTACTTC. This translates into CAWTGSSYEQYF.